This T cell receptor beta chain was sequenced in a study of shared clonotypes between healthy human individuals. Overall study context: The study drew on two women and a few men aged 18 to 49 as donors. Study observations and caveats: Naive subsets, compared against memory subsets, generally had larger estimated richness values.

Comment on this clone: Its antigen is currently unknown.

At the deep level, the assay was run. Per the original data handling: Filtering differed since immunoSEQ provided only junctions, with no quality scores. Libraries were prepared by immunoSEQ multiplex PCR; TCRdb keeps only in-frame clonotypes and omits some of them. The DNA gave D and trimming, while V, J and clone size come from that table. This table has about 320,000 clones, about nine tenths appearing once. This CDR3 is built from 14 residues. CDR1 is SGHRS and CDR2 is YFSETQ in the germline V gene. Germline trimming cut 4 bases from V and 4 bases from J; bases unmatched to any gene: 2. Sample: memory CD8+ T cells sorted from blood. Subset here: CD45RO+ cells pooled with CCR7-negative TemRA cells. The V call is TRBV5-1, the J call TRBJ2-3; TRBD2 matches 11 bases. The receptor was derived from a man between 18 and 29 years old in good health. For the CDR3, the DNA is TGCGCCAGCAGCGCTAGCGGGAGGCCAGATACGCAGTATTTT. It yields the protein CASSASGRPDTQYF.